One sample yielded the 22 T cell receptor beta chains listed below, sequenced in a study of metastatic and nonmetastatic thyroid tumors. TCRdb re-called clones via MiXCR from the PCR reads. The data hold roughly 32,000 clones, with under 20% observed a single time. Each patient went into thyroid surgery without having received any treatment. Material for sequencing was blood. Receptors originate from a female donor with papillary thyroid cancer or a benign thyroid nodule (not recorded which). Some clones in this sample may be carry-over from other donors' samples.

This clone was seen at least ten times. The chain employs TRBV5-1 and TRBJ1-1; D gene unclear. This CDR3 has 13 amino acids. The V end was cut by 0 bases, the J end by 7 bases, with 10 bases between. CDR1 is SGHRS and CDR2 is YFSETQ in the germline V gene. CDR3: CASSLGADHEAFF. CDR3 nucleotides: TGCGCCAGCAGCTTGGGGGCAGACCATGAAGCTTTCTTT.

This clone was seen a few times. The chain is built from TRBV6-4 and TRBJ2-2; 8 bases match TRBD1. Germline CDR1 reads MRHNA; CDR2 reads SNTAGT. With 5 bases clipped from V and 2 bases from J, the junction kept 7 bases outside the gene matches. This CDR3 has 16 residues. CDR3 DNA: TGTGCCAGCAGTCCACAGGGGGTCTCTAACACCGGGGAGCTGTTTTTT. This translates into CASSPQGVSNTGELFF.

This clone was observed at least ten times. A much bigger clone sits one base away, suggesting this may be a read error. The chain recombines TRBV10-3 with TRBJ1-5; D is undetermined. V lost 2 bases and J 6 bases, leaving 11 bases between the germline ends. This CDR3 region has 14 residues. Looked up from germline, CDR1 is ENHRY and CDR2 is SYGVKD. CDR3 DNA: TGTGCCATCAGTGAGGCAAGCGGCACTCAGCCCCAGCATTTT. Residues: CAISEASGTQPQHF.

This clone appeared many times. The rearrangement uses TRBV5-6 and TRBJ1-1, with a tentative D call TRBD1 (6 bases). Germline V CDR1 and CDR2: SGHDT, YYEEEE. The CDR3 totals 18 residues. V was pared by 0 bases and J by 0 bases, with 18 bases between. CDR3 DNA: TGTGCCAGCAGCTTGGGTTGGGGGATGGGGACACTGAACACTGAAGCTTTCTTT. Protein: CASSLGWGMGTLNTEAFF.

In regard to this clone: One end of the junction fails to match germline, which may point to a read error. The chain joins TRBV20-1 to TRBJ2-2; TRBD2 matches at 8 bases. CDR1 DFQATT and CDR2 SNEGSKA come from the germline V gene (reference sequence). CDR3 length: 14 residues. The CDR3 sequence: CSASGGACSGERFF. DNA of the CDR3: TGCAGTGCTAGCGGGGGGGCCTGCTCCGGGGAGCGGTTTTTT.

This clone was observed many times. The rearrangement uses TRBV27 and TRBJ2-1; 8 bases are shared with TRBD1. Germline-derived CDR1 and CDR2 are MNHEY and SMNVEV (reference sequence). This CDR3 is 15 amino acids long. V was clipped by 5 bases and J by 2 bases; unmatched bases: 5. The chain's CDR3 is CASSLRDRTYNEQFF. DNA for the CDR3: TGTGCCAGCAGTCTCCGGGACAGGACCTACAATGAGCAGTTCTTC.

Ten or more counts support this clone. The V and J genes are TRBV28 and TRBJ2-7; 7 bases match TRBD1. CDR3 length: 13 residues. V gave up 3 bases and J gave up 2 bases; unmatched junction bases: 1. Germline lookup yields CDR1 MDHEN and CDR2 SYDVKM. CDR3 sequence reads: CASSLGTAYEQYF. The CDR3 DNA reads TGTGCCAGCAGTTTGGGGACAGCCTACGAGCAGTACTTC.

The chain has TRBV28 and TRBJ1-3; TRBD1 aligns across 7 bases. J gave up 0 bases and V 4 bases, and 9 bases lay outside the gene matches. There are 17 residues in the CDR3. The germline V gene encodes CDR1 MDHEN and CDR2 SYDVKM. This CDR3 reads CASSSLGQYHSGNTIYF. The CDR3 DNA sequence: TGTGCCAGCAGTTCTTTGGGACAGTACCACTCTGGAAACACCATATATTTT.

This clone has at least ten counts. This sample includes further DNA sequences coding for the same CDR3. CDR3 residues: CASSLGVSGANVLTF. DNA for the CDR3: TGCGCCAGCAGCTTGGGGGTGTCTGGGGCCAACGTCCTGACTTTC. The V call is TRBV5-1, the J call TRBJ2-6; D call uncertain. Germline assignment: CDR1 SGHRS and CDR2 YFSETQ. The germline V and J ends were trimmed by 0 bases and 1 base, with 5 bases remaining between them. The CDR3 consists of 15 residues.

This clone was observed many times. The chain couples TRBV10-1 to TRBJ2-3; possibly TRBD1 for D (6 bases). V gave up 4 bases and J gave up 9 bases, with 14 bases separating them. The germline gives CDR1 WNHNN, CDR2 SYGVQD (reference sequence). CDR3 length: 13 amino acids. This CDR3 is CASSADQGYTQYF. The CDR3 DNA reads TGCGCCAGCAGTGCCGATCAGGGGTACACGCAGTATTTT.

This clone was seen repeatedly, ten times or more. This chain links TRBV11-3 with TRBJ1-2; D unresolved. Germline CDR1 reads SGHNT; CDR2 reads YENEEA. V shed 0 bases and J shed 3 bases, with 2 bases lying between them. The CDR3 consists of 12 residues. The CDR3 DNA reads TGTGCCAGCAGCTTAGATGACTATGGCTACACCTTC. Its protein product is CASSLDDYGYTF.

This clone has ten or more counts. This sequence may be a read error, since a much larger clone differs from it by one base. The identical CDR3 is also encoded by other nucleotide sequences in the sample. V and J are TRBV20-1 and TRBJ2-7, with 10 positions matching TRBD1. The CDR3 is 14 amino acids. Germline V gene sequence: CDR1 DFQATT, CDR2 SNEGSKA (reference sequence). V was pared by 4 bases and J by 1 base, with 4 bases of the junction left unmatched. CDR3 in DNA: TGCAGTGCTACTGGGACAGGGGAGTCCTACGAGCAGTACTTC. Translating it yields CSATGTGESYEQYF.

This clone was recorded at least ten times. V gene TRBV11-2 combines with J gene TRBJ1-1; the D is unclear. V was clipped by 5 bases and J by 1 base, with 8 bases between them. This CDR3 comprises 13 residues. Germline V gene sequence: CDR1 SGHAT, CDR2 FQNNGV. The CDR3: CASSRRANTEAFF. The CDR3 coding sequence is TGTGCCAGCAGCAGACGGGCGAACACTGAAGCTTTCTTT.

This clone was seen at least ten times. Just one base apart from a much larger clone, this may be a read error. The identical CDR3 is also encoded by other nucleotide sequences in the sample. The gene calls are TRBV30 and TRBJ2-3; 12 bases line up with TRBD2. The CDR3 runs to 15 residues. V gave up 1 base and J gave up 5 bases; unmatched junction bases: 4. The germline V gene has CDR1 GTSNPN and CDR2 SVGIG (reference sequence). The CDR3 DNA follows: TGTGCCTGGAGTGCCCTGACTAGCGGGAGAGATACGCAGTATTTT. This gives the protein CAWSALTSGRDTQYF.

This clone was counted many times. The gene calls are TRBV11-2 and TRBJ1-1, with a weak D call TRBD1 (5 bases). Trimming removed 4 bases from V and 7 bases from J, with 13 bases in between. Germline-derived CDR1 and CDR2 are SGHAT and FQNNGV. The CDR3 has 13 residues. The CDR3 here is CASSSFRDGEAFF. CDR3 bases: TGTGCCAGCAGCTCCTTCCGGGACGGTGAAGCTTTCTTT.

Many counts were recorded for this clone. CDR3 residues: CASSEASGSGANVLTF. The CDR3 DNA sequence: TGTGCCAGCAGTGAAGCTAGCGGCTCTGGGGCCAACGTCCTGACTTTC. J is TRBJ2-6 and V is TRBV6-1, with a weak D call TRBD2 (6 bases). Germline CDR1 is MNHNS and CDR2 is SASEGT. Trimming cost V 0 bases and J 0 bases, with 6 bases left between them. The CDR3 length is 16 residues.

Regarding this clone: A junction boundary mismatches the germline segment, possibly from a read error. This same CDR3 is encoded by further DNA sequences in the sample. The chain joins TRBV20-1 to TRBJ1-2; maybe TRBD1 (5 bases). Germline CDR1 and CDR2: DFQATT and SNEGSKA (reference sequence). The CDR3 is made up of 11 amino acids. Here the CDR3 DNA reads TGCAGTGCCGAACAGGACGCTGGATACACATTC. It yields the protein CSAEQDAGYTF.

This clone was seen ten or more times. A read error may be the cause here, since a much bigger clone is one base away. This sample also contains other DNA sequences that code for the same CDR3. This chain links TRBV7-9 with TRBJ1-4; D may be TRBD1 (5 bases). Germline loops: CDR1 SEHNR, CDR2 FQNEAQ (reference sequence). CDR3 length: 12 amino acids. Deletions cut 7 bases from V and 8 bases from J, with 11 bases between. This CDR3 is CASTVGEEKLFF. The CDR3 region has the DNA TGTGCCAGCACCGTAGGGGAAGAAAAACTGTTTTTT.

The rearrangement joins TRBV12-3 or TRBV12-4 to TRBJ2-1, with TRBD2 matching over 11 bases. V was clipped by 6 bases and J by 10 bases; unmatched bases: 17. The CDR3 sequence is 17 residues long. CDR3 amino acids: CASRPRGLAVGLVEQFF. The DNA of the CDR3 is TGTGCCAGCAGACCCAGGGGACTAGCGGTAGGCCTCGTGGAGCAGTTCTTC.

The chain uses TRBV20-1 and TRBJ2-1, with 9 bases identical to TRBD2. In germline, CDR1 is DFQATT, CDR2 SNEGSKA (reference sequence). The CDR3 consists of 16 residues. The junction had 8 bases not matched to a gene; V was cut back by 5 bases and J by 0 bases. The CDR3 loop reads CSAVDSGGNSYNEQFF. The DNA of the CDR3 is TGCAGTGCTGTCGATAGCGGGGGAAACTCCTACAATGAGCAGTTCTTC.

In this sample, this clone turned up many times. V usage is TRBV20-1 and J usage is TRBJ2-3; a weak D match, TRBD2 (5 bases). The CDR3 is 17 residues long. From germline, CDR1 is DFQATT and CDR2 SNEGSKA (reference sequence). V was shortened by 0 bases and J by 0 bases, with 16 bases between the two germline ends. The CDR3 loop reads CSARDYTLSGSTDTQYF. The DNA of the CDR3 is TGCAGTGCTAGAGATTATACGTTGAGCGGCAGCACAGATACGCAGTATTTT.

Many counts were recorded for this clone. At the DNA level, this CDR3 is encoded by other sequences in the same sample as well. This rearrangement joins TRBV5-1 to TRBJ1-2; 11 bases are shared with TRBD1. This CDR3 is built from 13 residues. V gave up 2 bases and J gave up 7 bases; unmatched junction bases: 1. Germline CDR1 and CDR2: SGHRS and YFSETQ. CDR3 nucleotides: TGCGCCAGCAGCTTAGGACAGGGGGCTGGCTACACCTTC. Translating it yields CASSLGQGAGYTF.